A selection of T cell receptor beta chains follows, all from one sample in a study of post-analysis software for immune sequencing data. TCRdb ran MiXCR on the PCR reads and lists one entry per CDR3 protein. The profile shows roughly 800,000 distinct CDR3 sequences, roughly 29% of them singletons. The sequenced material came from blood. Source of these receptors: a girl under 18 with multiple sclerosis. Both conserved end residues are part of each CDR3. The D gene is left open where the match is weak.

>TRBV20-1|TRBD2
CSARWAGGLNEQFF
>TRBV28|NA
CASRWGSGYEQYF
>TRBV24-1|NA
CATSEEIFRHNEQFF
>TRBV13|TRBD2
CASSLYIAGAPGNEQFF
>TRBV28|NA
CASSSPPQETQYF
>TRBV24-1|NA
CATSDPILAEQFF
>TRBV18|TRBD1
CASSPWAPEDRGLGYTF
>TRBV28|TRBD2
CASSLSSGSGSSGANVLTF
>TRBV7-2|NA
CASSARRDQETQYF
>TRBV5-1|NA
CASSLVGGERGYTF
>TRBV20-1|NA
CSASGLAGTDTQYF
>TRBV7-2|NA
CASSLAGLSNTEAFF
>TRBV5-1|NA
CASSSTHRAPSAYEQYF
>TRBV5-1|NA
CASSLEPGPGMEQYF
>TRBV29-1|TRBD1
CSVPRQGKEAQYF
>TRBV28|NA
CASGRLRSYEQYF
>TRBV5-5|TRBD1
CASGWTGSSYNEQFF